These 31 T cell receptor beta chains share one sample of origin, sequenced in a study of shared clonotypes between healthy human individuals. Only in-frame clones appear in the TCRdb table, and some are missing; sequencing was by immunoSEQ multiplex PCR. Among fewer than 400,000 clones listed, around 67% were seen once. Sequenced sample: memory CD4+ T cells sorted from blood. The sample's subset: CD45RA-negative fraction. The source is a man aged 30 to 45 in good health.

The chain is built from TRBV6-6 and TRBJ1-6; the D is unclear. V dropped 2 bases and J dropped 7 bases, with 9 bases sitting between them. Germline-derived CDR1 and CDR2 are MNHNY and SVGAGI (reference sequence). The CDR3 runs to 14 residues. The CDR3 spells CASSYKVSNSPLHF. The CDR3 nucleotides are TGTGCCAGCAGTTACAAAGTCAGCAATTCACCCCTCCACTTT.

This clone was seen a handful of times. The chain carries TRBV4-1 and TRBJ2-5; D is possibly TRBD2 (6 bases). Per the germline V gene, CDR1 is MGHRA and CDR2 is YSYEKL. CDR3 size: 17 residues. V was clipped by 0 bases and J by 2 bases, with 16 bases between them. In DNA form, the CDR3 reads TGCGCCAGCAGCCAAGATCCGGCGGGGAGCCTACAAGAGACCCAGTACTTC. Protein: CASSQDPAGSLQETQYF.

The CDR3 DNA reads TGCGCCAGCAGCTTGGGCGGGGCAACTAATGAAAAACTGTTTTTT. The encoded protein is CASSLGGATNEKLFF. The chain employs TRBV5-1 and TRBJ1-4, with D unclear. The V and J ends lost 0 bases and 0 bases respectively, with 6 bases between them. The germline gives CDR1 SGHRS, CDR2 YFSETQ. CDR3 length: 15 amino acids.

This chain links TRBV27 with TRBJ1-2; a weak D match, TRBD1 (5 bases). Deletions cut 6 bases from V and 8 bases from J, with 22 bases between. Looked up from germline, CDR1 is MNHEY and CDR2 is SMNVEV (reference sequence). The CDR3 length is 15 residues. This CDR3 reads CASSTLLGPIIGYTF. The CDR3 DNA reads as TGTGCCAGCAGCACATTACTGGGACCGATCATAGGCTACACCTTC.

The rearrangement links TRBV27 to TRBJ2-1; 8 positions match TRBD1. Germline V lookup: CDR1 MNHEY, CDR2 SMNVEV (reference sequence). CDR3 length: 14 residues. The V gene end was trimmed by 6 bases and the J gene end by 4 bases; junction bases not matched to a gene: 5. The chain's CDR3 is CASRWTGRYNEQFF. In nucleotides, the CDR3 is TGTGCCAGCAGATGGACAGGGCGTTACAATGAGCAGTTCTTC.

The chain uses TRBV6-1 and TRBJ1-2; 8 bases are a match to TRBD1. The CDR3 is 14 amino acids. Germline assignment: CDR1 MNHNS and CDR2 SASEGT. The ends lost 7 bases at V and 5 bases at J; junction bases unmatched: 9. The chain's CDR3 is CASNPGTGVYGYTF. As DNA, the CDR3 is TGTGCCAGCAACCCCGGGACAGGAGTTTATGGCTACACCTTC.

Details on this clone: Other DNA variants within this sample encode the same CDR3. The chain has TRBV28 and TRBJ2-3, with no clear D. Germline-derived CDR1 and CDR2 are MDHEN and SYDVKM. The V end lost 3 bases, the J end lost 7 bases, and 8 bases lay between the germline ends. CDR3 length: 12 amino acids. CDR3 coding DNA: TGTGCCAGCAGTTTTCGACGGAATACGCAGTATTTT. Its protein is CASSFRRNTQYF.

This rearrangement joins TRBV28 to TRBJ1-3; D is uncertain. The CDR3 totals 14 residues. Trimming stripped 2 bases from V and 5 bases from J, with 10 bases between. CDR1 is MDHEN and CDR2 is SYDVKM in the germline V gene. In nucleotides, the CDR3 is TGTGCCAGCAGTTTACTTAGCCGACGAAACACCATATATTTT. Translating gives CASSLLSRRNTIYF.

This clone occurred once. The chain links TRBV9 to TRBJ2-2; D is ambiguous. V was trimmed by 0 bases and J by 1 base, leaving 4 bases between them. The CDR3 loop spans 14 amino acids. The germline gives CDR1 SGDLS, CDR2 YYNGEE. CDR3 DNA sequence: TGTGCCAGCAGCGTAGCACAGAACACCGGGGAGCTGTTTTTT. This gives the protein CASSVAQNTGELFF. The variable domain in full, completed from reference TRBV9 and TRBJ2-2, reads DSGVTQTPKHLITATGQRVTLRCSPRSGDLSVYWYQQSLDQGLQFLIQYYNGEERAKGNILERFSAQQFPDLHSELNLSSLELGDSALYFCASSVAQNTGELFFGEGSRLTVL.

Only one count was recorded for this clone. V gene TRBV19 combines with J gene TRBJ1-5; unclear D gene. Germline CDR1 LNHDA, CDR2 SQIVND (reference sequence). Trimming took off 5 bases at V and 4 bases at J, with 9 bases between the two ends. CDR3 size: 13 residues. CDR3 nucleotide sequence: TGTGCCAGTAGTCCCCGGGAAAATCAGCCCCAGCATTTT. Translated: CASSPRENQPQHF.

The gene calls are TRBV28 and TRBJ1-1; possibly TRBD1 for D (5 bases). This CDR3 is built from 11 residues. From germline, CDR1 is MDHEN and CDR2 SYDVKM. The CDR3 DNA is TGTGCTTGCTGGGGCTTCACTGAAGCTTTCTTT. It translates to CACWGFTEAFF.

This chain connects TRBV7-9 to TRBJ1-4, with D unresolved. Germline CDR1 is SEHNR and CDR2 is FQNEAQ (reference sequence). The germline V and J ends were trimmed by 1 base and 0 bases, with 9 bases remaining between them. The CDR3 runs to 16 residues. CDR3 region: CASSLGTAATNEKLFF. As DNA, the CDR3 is TGTGCCAGCAGCTTAGGAACAGCAGCAACTAATGAAAAACTGTTTTTT.

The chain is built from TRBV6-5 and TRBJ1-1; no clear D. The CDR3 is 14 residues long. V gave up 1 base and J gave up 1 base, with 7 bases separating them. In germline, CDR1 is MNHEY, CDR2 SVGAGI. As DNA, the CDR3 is TGTGCCAGCAGTTACTGGGGAGAGAACACTGAAGCTTTCTTT. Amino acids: CASSYWGENTEAFF.

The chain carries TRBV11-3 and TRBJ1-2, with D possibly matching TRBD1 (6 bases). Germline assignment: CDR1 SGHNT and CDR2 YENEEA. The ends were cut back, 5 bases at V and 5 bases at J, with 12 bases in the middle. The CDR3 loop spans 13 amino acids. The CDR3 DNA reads TGTGCCAGCAGCCAACAGGGCTCTTATGGCTACACCTTC. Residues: CASSQQGSYGYTF.

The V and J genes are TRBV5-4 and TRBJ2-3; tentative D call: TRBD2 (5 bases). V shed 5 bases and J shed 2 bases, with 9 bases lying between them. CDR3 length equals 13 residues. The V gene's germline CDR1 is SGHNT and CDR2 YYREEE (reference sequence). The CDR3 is CASSPDSTDTQYF. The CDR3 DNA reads TGTGCCAGCAGTCCGGACTCCACAGATACGCAGTATTTT.

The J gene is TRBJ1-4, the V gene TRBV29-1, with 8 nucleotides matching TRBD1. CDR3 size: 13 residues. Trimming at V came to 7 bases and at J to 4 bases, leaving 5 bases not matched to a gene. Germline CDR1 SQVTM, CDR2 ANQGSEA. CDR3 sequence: CSARTGINEKLFF. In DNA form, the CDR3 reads TGCAGCGCTCGGACAGGGATTAATGAAAAACTGTTTTTT.

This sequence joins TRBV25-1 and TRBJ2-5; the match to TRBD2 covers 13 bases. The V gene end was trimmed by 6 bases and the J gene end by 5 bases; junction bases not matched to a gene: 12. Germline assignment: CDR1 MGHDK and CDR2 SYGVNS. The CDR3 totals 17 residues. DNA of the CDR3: TGTGCCAGCAGAGGGGAAGGGACTAGCGGGACGGGTGAGACCCAGTACTTC. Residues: CASRGEGTSGTGETQYF. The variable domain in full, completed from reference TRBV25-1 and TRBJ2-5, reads EADIYQTPRYLVIGTGKKITLECSQTMGHDKMYWYQQDPGMELHLIHYSYGVNSTEKGDLSSESTVSRIRTEHFPLTLESARPSHTSQYLCASRGEGTSGTGETQYFGPGTRLLVL.

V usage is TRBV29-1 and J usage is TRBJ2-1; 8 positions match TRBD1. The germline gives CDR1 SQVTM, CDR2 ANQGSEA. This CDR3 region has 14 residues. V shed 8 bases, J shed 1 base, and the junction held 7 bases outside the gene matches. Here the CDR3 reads CSSRTGISYNEQFF. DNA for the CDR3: TGCAGCTCACGGACAGGGATATCCTACAATGAGCAGTTCTTC.

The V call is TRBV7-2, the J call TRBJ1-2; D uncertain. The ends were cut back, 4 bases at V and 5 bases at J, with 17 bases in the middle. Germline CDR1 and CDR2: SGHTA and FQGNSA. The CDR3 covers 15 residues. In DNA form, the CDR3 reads TGTGCCAGCAGCTCTGGGTCCGCGCCTGGGTATGGCTACACCTTC. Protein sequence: CASSSGSAPGYGYTF. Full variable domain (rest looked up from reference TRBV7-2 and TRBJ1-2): GAGVSQSPSNKVTEKGKDVELRCDPISGHTALYWYRQSLGQGLEFLIYFQGNSAPDKSGLPSDRFSAERTGGSVSTLTIQRTQQEDSAVYLCASSSGSAPGYGYTFGSGTRLTVV.

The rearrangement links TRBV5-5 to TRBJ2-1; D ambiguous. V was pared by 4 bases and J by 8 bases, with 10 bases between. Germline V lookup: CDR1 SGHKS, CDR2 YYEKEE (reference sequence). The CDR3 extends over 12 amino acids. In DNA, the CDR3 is TGTGCCAGCAGCCCTAGAAGGCATGAGCAGTTCTTC. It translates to CASSPRRHEQFF. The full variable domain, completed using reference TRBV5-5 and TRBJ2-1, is DAGVTQSPTHLIKTRGQQVTLRCSPISGHKSVSWYQQVLGQGPQFIFQYYEKEERGRGNFPDRFSARQFPNYSSELNVNALLLGDSALYLCASSPRRHEQFFGPGTRLTVL.

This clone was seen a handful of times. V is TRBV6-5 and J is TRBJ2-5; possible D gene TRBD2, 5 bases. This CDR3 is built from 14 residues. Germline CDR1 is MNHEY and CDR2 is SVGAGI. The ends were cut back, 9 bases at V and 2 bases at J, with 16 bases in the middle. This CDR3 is CARRGSRLQETQYF. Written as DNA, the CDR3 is TGTGCCAGACGAGGGTCACGGTTACAAGAGACCCAGTACTTC.

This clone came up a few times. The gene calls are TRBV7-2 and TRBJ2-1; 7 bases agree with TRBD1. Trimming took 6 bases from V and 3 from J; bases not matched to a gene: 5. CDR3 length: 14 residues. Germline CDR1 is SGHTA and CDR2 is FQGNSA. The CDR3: CASSFRTGYNEQFF. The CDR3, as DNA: TGTGCCAGCAGTTTTAGGACAGGCTACAATGAGCAGTTCTTC.

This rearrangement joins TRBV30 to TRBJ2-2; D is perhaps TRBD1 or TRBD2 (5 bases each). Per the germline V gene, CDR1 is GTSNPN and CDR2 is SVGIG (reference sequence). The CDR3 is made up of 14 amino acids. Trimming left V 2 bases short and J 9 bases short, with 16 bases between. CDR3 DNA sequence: TGTGCCTGGAGTAGAGGGGAGAGGGCCCGGGAGCTGTTTTTT. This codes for CAWSRGERARELFF.

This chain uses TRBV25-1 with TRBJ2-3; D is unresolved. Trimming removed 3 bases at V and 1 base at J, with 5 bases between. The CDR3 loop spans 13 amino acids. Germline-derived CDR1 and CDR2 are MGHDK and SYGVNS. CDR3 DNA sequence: TGTGCCAGCAGTGATGGCGGCACAGATACGCAGTATTTT. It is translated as CASSDGGTDTQYF.

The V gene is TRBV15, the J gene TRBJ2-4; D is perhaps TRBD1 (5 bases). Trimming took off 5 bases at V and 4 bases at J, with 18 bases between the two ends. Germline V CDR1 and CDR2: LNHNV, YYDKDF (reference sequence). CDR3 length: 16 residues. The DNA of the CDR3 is TGTGCCACCAGCCCAGGGCGGAGCCAAACTAAAAACATTCAGTACTTC. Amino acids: CATSPGRSQTKNIQYF. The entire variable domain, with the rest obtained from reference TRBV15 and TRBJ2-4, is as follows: DAMVIQNPRYQVTQFGKPVTLSCSQTLNHNVMYWYQQKSSQAPKLLFHYYDKDFNNEADTPDNFQSRRPNTSFCFLDIRSPGLGDTAMYLCATSPGRSQTKNIQYFGAGTRLSVL.

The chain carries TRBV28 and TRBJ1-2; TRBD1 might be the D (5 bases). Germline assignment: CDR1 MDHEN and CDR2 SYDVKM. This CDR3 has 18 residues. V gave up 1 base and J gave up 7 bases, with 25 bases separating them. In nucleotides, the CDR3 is TGTGCCAGCAGTTTATTGGGACCCCCGAACTTAATATGGGGTGGCTACACCTTC. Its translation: CASSLLGPPNLIWGGYTF.

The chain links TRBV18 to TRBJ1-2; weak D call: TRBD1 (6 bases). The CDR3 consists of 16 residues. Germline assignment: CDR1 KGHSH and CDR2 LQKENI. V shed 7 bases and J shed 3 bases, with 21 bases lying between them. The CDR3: CASLSPPGHGYYGYTF. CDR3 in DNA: TGTGCCAGCTTATCCCCCCCGGGACACGGATACTATGGCTACACCTTC.

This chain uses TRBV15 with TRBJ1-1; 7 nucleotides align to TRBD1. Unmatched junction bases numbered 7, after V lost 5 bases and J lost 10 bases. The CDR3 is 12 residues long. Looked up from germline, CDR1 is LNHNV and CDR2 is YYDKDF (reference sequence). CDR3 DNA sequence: TGTGCCACCAGCTGGGGGACAGAGCGAGCTTTCTTT. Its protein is CATSWGTERAFF.

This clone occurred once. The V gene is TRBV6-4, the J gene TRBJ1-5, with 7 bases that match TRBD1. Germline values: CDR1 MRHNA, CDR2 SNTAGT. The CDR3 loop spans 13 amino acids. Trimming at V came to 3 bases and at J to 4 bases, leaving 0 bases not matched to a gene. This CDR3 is CASSEQGNQPQHF. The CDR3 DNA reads TGTGCCAGCAGTGAACAGGGGAATCAGCCCCAGCATTTT.

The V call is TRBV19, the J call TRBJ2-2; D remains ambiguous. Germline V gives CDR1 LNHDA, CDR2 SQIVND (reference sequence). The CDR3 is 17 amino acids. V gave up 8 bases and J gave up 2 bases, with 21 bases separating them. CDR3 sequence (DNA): TGTGCCAGTTCAGAAATAGGGCGGAGAACCAACACCGGGGAGCTGTTTTTT. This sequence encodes CASSEIGRRTNTGELFF. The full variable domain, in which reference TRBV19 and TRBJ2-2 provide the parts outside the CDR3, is DGGITQSPKYLFRKEGQNVTLSCEQNLNHDAMYWYRQDPGQGLRLIYYSQIVNDFQKGDIAEGYSVSREKKESFPLTVTSAQKNPTAFYLCASSEIGRRTNTGELFFGEGSRLTVL.

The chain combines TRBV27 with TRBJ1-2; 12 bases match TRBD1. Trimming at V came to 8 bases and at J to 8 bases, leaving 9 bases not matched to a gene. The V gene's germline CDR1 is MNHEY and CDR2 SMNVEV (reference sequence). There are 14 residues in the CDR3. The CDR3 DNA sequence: TGTGCCAGCGGGTTGGGACAGGGGGCAGGAGGCTACACCTTC. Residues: CASGLGQGAGGYTF.